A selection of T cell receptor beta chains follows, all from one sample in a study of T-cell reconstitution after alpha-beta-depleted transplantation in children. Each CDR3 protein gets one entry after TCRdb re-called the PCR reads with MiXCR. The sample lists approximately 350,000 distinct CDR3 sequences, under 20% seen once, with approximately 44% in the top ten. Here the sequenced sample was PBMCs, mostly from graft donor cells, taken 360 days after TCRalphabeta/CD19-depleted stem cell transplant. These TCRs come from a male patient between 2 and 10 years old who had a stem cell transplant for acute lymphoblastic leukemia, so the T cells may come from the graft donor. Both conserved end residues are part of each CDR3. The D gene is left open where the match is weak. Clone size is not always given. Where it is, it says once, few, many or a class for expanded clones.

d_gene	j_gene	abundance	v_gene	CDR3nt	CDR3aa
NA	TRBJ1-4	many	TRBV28	TGTGCCAGCAGTTTAGATTGGATGGCAAGCAATGAAAAACTGTTTTTT	CASSLDWMASNEKLFF
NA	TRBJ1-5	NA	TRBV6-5	TGTGCCAGCAGTTTCGCGCAGCAGTATAGCAATCAGCCCCAGCATTTT	CASSFAQQYSNQPQHF
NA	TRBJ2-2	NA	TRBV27	TGTGCCAGTAGGCACGCGCGGGGCACCGGGGAGCTGTTTTTT	CASRHARGTGELFF
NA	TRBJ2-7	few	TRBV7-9	TGTGCCAGCAGCAGCACTCACGAGCAGTACTTC	CASSSTHEQYF
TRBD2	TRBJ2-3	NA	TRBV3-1	TGTGCCAGCAGCCAAGCAGTAGGCGGGAGGGTTACAGATACGCAGTATTTT	CASSQAVGGRVTDTQYF
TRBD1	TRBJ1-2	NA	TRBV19	TGTGCCAGTAGGCTACAGGGGACCTATGGCTACACCTTC	CASRLQGTYGYTF
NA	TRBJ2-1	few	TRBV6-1	TGTGCCAGCAGGAGGGGGAAGGGTCCCTACAATGAGCAGTTCTTC	CASRRGKGPYNEQFF
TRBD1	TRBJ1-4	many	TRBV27	TGTGCCAGCAGCCCCCGTGACAGGGAAGCTAATGAAAAACTGTTTTTT	CASSPRDREANEKLFF
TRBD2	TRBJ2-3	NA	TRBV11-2	TGTGCCAGCAGCTTTCTGGGCGGGGGATACACAGATACGCAGTATTTT	CASSFLGGGYTDTQYF
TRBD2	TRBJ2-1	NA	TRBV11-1	TGTGCCAGCAGCTCTAGTGTTCTAGCGGGAGATGGATACAATGAGCAGTTCTTC	CASSSSVLAGDGYNEQFF
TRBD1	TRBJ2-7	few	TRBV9	TGTGCCAGCAGCTTGACAGGGGGCGCGGGCGACGAGCAGTACTTC	CASSLTGGAGDEQYF
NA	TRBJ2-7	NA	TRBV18	TGTGCCAGCTCACCACGCGGGACAGCCTACGAGCAGTACTTC	CASSPRGTAYEQYF
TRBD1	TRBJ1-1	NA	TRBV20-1	TGCAGTGCCCCCAGGGGGGGCACTGAAGCTTTCTTT	CSAPRGGTEAFF
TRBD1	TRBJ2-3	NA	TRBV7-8	TGTGCCAGCAGCTTACGTTTGGGACAGGAGGGGCGCGATACGCAGTATTTT	CASSLRLGQEGRDTQYF
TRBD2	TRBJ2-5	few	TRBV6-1	TGTGCCAGCAGTGAATGGGGTTTGGGGACTAGCGTTCCAGAGACCCAGTACTTC	CASSEWGLGTSVPETQYF
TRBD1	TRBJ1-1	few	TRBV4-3	TGCGCCAGCAGCCAACACCCGACAGGGGCTGAAGCTTTCTTT	CASSQHPTGAEAFF
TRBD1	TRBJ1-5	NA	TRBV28	TGTGCCAGCAGCTATCCGGCTCAGGGGGCAAGCAATCAGCCCCAGCATTTT	CASSYPAQGASNQPQHF
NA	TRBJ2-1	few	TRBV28	TGTGCCAGCAGTTCCCACGGGAGTTACAATGAGCAGTTCTTC	CASSSHGSYNEQFF